What follows are 28 T cell receptor beta chains derived from one specimen sequenced in a study of blood T cell repertoires in COVID-19. Data came from immunoSEQ multiplex PCR; TCRdb stores just in-frame clones and leaves some out. The top ten hold less than 5% of the sample, which has roughly 150,000 clones, around 86% seen once. The specimen sequenced was peripheral blood. Receptors were obtained from a woman aged 80 or older with acute or convalescent COVID-19.

The J gene is TRBJ2-3, the V gene TRBV27; D remains unclear. Germline-derived CDR1 and CDR2 are MNHEY and SMNVEV (reference sequence). There are 13 residues in the CDR3. Trimming cost V 7 bases and J 11 bases, with 19 bases left between them. CDR3 DNA: TGTGCCAGCAATCACAGCCCCTCCCGTCTGCAGTATTTT. Residues: CASNHSPSRLQYF.

This chain joins TRBV11-2 and TRBJ1-5, with D perhaps matching TRBD1 (6 bases). V dropped 0 bases and J dropped 3 bases, with 15 bases sitting between them. Germline CDR1 is SGHAT and CDR2 is FQNNGV. This CDR3 spans 17 amino acids. CDR3 sequence reads: CASSLDRAGAYNQPQHF. For the CDR3, the DNA is TGTGCCAGCAGCTTAGATCGTGCAGGGGCGTACAATCAGCCCCAGCATTTT.

Comment on this clone: Other DNA sequences in the sample encode the same CDR3. The V and J genes are TRBV20-1 and TRBJ2-7, with TRBD1 matching over 7 bases. V gave up 6 bases and J gave up 3 bases; unmatched junction bases: 2. The CDR3 consists of 11 residues. Germline CDR1 DFQATT, CDR2 SNEGSKA (reference sequence). CDR3: CSAGGIYEQYF. The DNA of the CDR3 is TGCAGTGCAGGGGGCATCTACGAGCAGTACTTC.

This clone has only a few counts. The V call is TRBV28, the J call TRBJ2-1; 9 bases match TRBD1. The CDR3 contains 15 residues. CDR1 is MDHEN and CDR2 is SYDVKM in the germline V gene. V was clipped by 6 bases and J by 3 bases; unmatched bases: 6. In DNA, the CDR3 is TGTGCCAGCAGCCGCGGACAGGGGTTCTACAATGAGCAGTTCTTC. Translated, it gives CASSRGQGFYNEQFF. The whole variable domain, remainder taken from reference TRBV28 and TRBJ2-1, is DVKVTQSSRYLVKRTGEKVFLECVQDMDHENMFWYRQDPGLGLRLIYFSYDVKMKEKGDIPEGYSVSREKKERFSLILESASTNQTSMYLCASSRGQGFYNEQFFGPGTRLTVL.

This clone appeared many times. V gene TRBV28 combines with J gene TRBJ1-3, with a possible D match to TRBD1 (6 bases). Germline V lookup: CDR1 MDHEN, CDR2 SYDVKM. The CDR3 has 15 amino acids. Trimming cost V 5 bases and J 0 bases, with 11 bases left between them. The CDR3 loop is CASSRTGSSGNTIYF. The CDR3 DNA sequence: TGTGCCAGCAGTCGTACAGGGTCCTCTGGAAACACCATATATTTT.

The chain employs TRBV5-1 and TRBJ1-2; possibly TRBD1 for D (5 bases). The CDR3 has 14 residues. CDR1 is SGHRS, CDR2 YFSETQ, per germline. V lost 0 bases and J lost 2, with 8 bases in between. CDR3 in DNA: TGCGCCAGCAGCTTGGTCCGGGGGAACTATGGCTACACCTTC. Residues: CASSLVRGNYGYTF.

V gene TRBV29-1 combines with J gene TRBJ2-7; D possibly corresponds to TRBD1 (6 bases). This CDR3 region has 13 residues. Germline CDR1 is SQVTM and CDR2 is ANQGSEA. Trimming stripped 0 bases from V and 5 bases from J, with 11 bases between. CDR3 protein: CSVEDLDSNEQYF. The CDR3 DNA follows: TGCAGCGTTGAAGATCTGGACAGCAACGAGCAGTACTTC.

V and J are TRBV10-3 and TRBJ1-2; 8 positions agree with TRBD1. V lost 6 bases and J lost 5; bases outside the gene matches: 5. This CDR3 has 13 amino acids. Germline-derived CDR1 and CDR2 are ENHRY and SYGVKD. The CDR3 loop reads CAIRGQEIYGYTF. The CDR3, as DNA: TGTGCCATCAGGGGACAGGAGATTTATGGCTACACCTTC.

This clone was recorded a few times. The V call is TRBV24-1, the J call TRBJ2-1; D might be TRBD2 (5 bases). The CDR3 totals 17 residues. Trimming shortened V by 4 bases and J by 10 bases, and 25 bases separated the two germline ends. Germline-derived CDR1 and CDR2 are KGHDR and SFDVKD. CDR3 sequence: CATSDQGPGGVDGEQFF. DNA for the CDR3: TGTGCCACCAGTGACCAAGGGCCAGGAGGTGTTGATGGAGAGCAGTTCTTC.

The chain carries TRBV6-6 and TRBJ1-6; TRBD1 matches 9 bases. Looked up from germline, CDR1 is MNHNY and CDR2 is SVGAGI (reference sequence). The trim removed 4 bases at V and 9 bases at J, leaving 10 bases unmatched. The CDR3 has 16 amino acids. The CDR3: CASSLPGTGRSSPLHF. CDR3 DNA sequence: TGTGCCAGCAGTTTACCCGGGACAGGGAGGAGTTCACCCCTCCACTTT.

This clone was recorded only once. The genes are TRBV5-5 and TRBJ2-7, with a possible D match to TRBD1 (5 bases). This CDR3 has 15 residues. Trimming stripped 4 bases from V and 0 bases from J, with 14 bases between. In germline, CDR1 is SGHKS, CDR2 YYEKEE (reference sequence). The CDR3 DNA sequence: TGTGCCAGCAGCGGAACAGGTCGGAGCTCCTACGAGCAGTACTTC. Protein sequence: CASSGTGRSSYEQYF.

This chain joins TRBV6-4 and TRBJ1-1, with unresolved D. CDR3 length: 14 amino acids. Germline V gene data show CDR1 as MRHNA and CDR2 as SNTAGT. V lost 0 bases, J lost 1 base, and 6 bases lay in between. CDR3 sequence (DNA): TGTGCCAGCAGTGACTCTAGCAGGAACACTGAAGCTTTCTTT. It translates to CASSDSSRNTEAFF.

The genes are TRBV27 and TRBJ1-2, with TRBD1 matching over 7 bases. J lost 6 bases, V lost 4 bases, and 5 bases had no gene match. Germline CDR1 is MNHEY and CDR2 is SMNVEV (reference sequence). CDR3 length: 13 amino acids. The chain's CDR3 is CASSYVTGNGYTF. The CDR3 DNA reads TGTGCCAGCAGTTACGTGACAGGGAATGGCTACACCTTC.

This chain links TRBV5-5 with TRBJ1-2; 8 bases agree with TRBD1. This CDR3 has 15 residues. V trimming: 4 bases; J trimming: 3 bases; junction bases outside the gene matches: 8. The germline CDR1 and CDR2 sequences are SGHKS and YYEKEE (reference sequence). The CDR3 region has the DNA TGTGCCAGCAGCCCCGACAGGGGAGGGTACTATGGCTACACCTTC. Protein: CASSPDRGGYYGYTF.

The table lists this clone with a count of one. The chain uses TRBV9 and TRBJ2-2; possible D gene TRBD2, 5 bases. The germline V gene encodes CDR1 SGDLS and CDR2 YYNGEE. The CDR3 has 16 amino acids. V was shortened by 2 bases and J by 1 base, with 12 bases between the two germline ends. In DNA, the CDR3 is TGTGCCAGCAGCGTCTCTTCAGAGGGGAACACCGGGGAGCTGTTTTTT. Its translation: CASSVSSEGNTGELFF.

This clone was detected once. This CDR3 reads CASSSHRVHEQYF. The CDR3 DNA sequence: TGTGCCAGCAGTTCCCACAGGGTCCACGAGCAGTACTTC. The genes are TRBV7-9 and TRBJ2-7, with a tentative D call TRBD1 (6 bases). The CDR3 covers 13 residues. CDR1 is SEHNR, CDR2 FQNEAQ, per germline (reference sequence). V dropped 6 bases and J dropped 5 bases, with 14 bases sitting between them.

The chain recombines TRBV4-1 with TRBJ1-6, with 7 bases aligning to TRBD1. CDR1 and CDR2 from the germline V gene are MGHRA and YSYEKL. V was clipped by 1 base and J by 6 bases; unmatched bases: 9. CDR3 length: 17 residues. CDR3 sequence reads: CASSQGVSGTVNSPLHF. The CDR3 DNA reads as TGCGCCAGCAGCCAAGGGGTCTCCGGGACAGTTAATTCACCCCTCCACTTT.

The gene calls are TRBV6-4 and TRBJ2-7; 8 bases are shared with TRBD1. Trimming removed 2 bases from V and 0 bases from J; junction bases left unmatched: 3. The CDR3 spans 15 residues. CDR1 is MRHNA and CDR2 is SNTAGT in the germline V gene. CDR3 protein: CASSDRDRSSYEQYF. For the CDR3, the DNA is TGTGCCAGCAGTGACAGGGACAGGTCCTCCTACGAGCAGTACTTC.

The chain uses TRBV15 and TRBJ2-5; D is possibly TRBD2 (6 bases). CDR1 and CDR2 (germline): LNHNV, YYDKDF (reference sequence). Trimming stripped 5 bases from V and 4 bases from J, with 14 bases between. The CDR3 loop spans 14 amino acids. DNA for the CDR3: TGTGCCACCAGCTTCGCTAGCGTCGCAGAGACCCAGTACTTC. This encodes CATSFASVAETQYF. The variable domain in full, with the rest retrieved from reference TRBV15 and TRBJ2-5, is DAMVIQNPRYQVTQFGKPVTLSCSQTLNHNVMYWYQQKSSQAPKLLFHYYDKDFNNEADTPDNFQSRRPNTSFCFLDIRSPGLGDTAMYLCATSFASVAETQYFGPGTRLLVL.

The rearrangement uses TRBV5-1 and TRBJ2-3, with TRBD2 matching over 12 bases. Germline CDR1 reads SGHRS; CDR2 reads YFSETQ. With V trimmed by 4 bases and J by 1 base, 4 bases remained unmatched. This CDR3 comprises 16 residues. The CDR3 sequence is CASSQTSGGRTDTQYF. In nucleotides, the CDR3 is TGCGCCAGCAGCCAGACTAGCGGGGGTCGCACAGATACGCAGTATTTT.

J is TRBJ2-7 and V is TRBV5-8, with 10 nucleotides matching TRBD2. With 3 bases clipped from V and 7 bases from J, the junction kept 10 bases outside the gene matches. This CDR3 is built from 15 residues. Germline values: CDR1 SGHTS, CDR2 YDEGEE. Here the CDR3 DNA reads TGTGCCAGCAGCTCAACACCGGGACTAGCGTCTGAGCAGTACTTC. Its protein is CASSSTPGLASEQYF.

V usage is TRBV20-1 and J usage is TRBJ2-5; 7 bases align to TRBD1. The germline gives CDR1 DFQATT, CDR2 SNEGSKA (reference sequence). V shed 3 bases and J 2 bases; nucleotides not matched to a gene: 9. This CDR3 has 15 residues. The CDR3 coding sequence is TGCAGTGCTAGTGGGCCGACAGGGCCTCAAGAGACCCAGTACTTC. It codes for CSASGPTGPQETQYF.

The chain is built from TRBV9 and TRBJ2-3; TRBD1 might be the D (5 bases). CDR3 length equals 14 residues. V lost 3 bases, J lost 8 bases, and 16 bases lay in between. CDR1 and CDR2 (germline): SGDLS, YYNGEE. CDR3 DNA sequence: TGTGCCAGCAGCGCAGCAGGGTCCTCAGGTACGCAGTATTTT. It translates to CASSAAGSSGTQYF.

This clone came up a few times. The chain links TRBV7-3 to TRBJ1-6; D unclear. Germline V gene data show CDR1 as SGHTA and CDR2 as FQGTGA. This CDR3 region has 15 residues. V lost 2 bases, J lost 7 bases, and 12 bases lay in between. The CDR3 reads CASSLYASVNSPLHF. The CDR3 nucleotides are TGTGCCAGCAGCTTATATGCATCGGTCAATTCACCCCTCCACTTT.

The chain is built from TRBV18 and TRBJ2-3, with 7 bases aligning to TRBD2. With 3 bases clipped from V and 6 bases from J, the junction kept 9 bases outside the gene matches. From germline, CDR1 is KGHSH and CDR2 LQKENI. The CDR3 extends over 15 amino acids. The CDR3, as DNA: TGTGCCAGCTCACCCGTAAGCGGGACCCCCGATACGCAGTATTTT. It yields the protein CASSPVSGTPDTQYF.

CDR3 sequence: CASSFAGQTDLNYGYTF. As DNA, the CDR3 is TGTGCCAGCAGCTTTGCGGGACAGACCGACTTGAACTATGGCTACACCTTC. The rearrangement links TRBV7-9 to TRBJ1-2; TRBD1 matches 7 bases. Germline lookup yields CDR1 SEHNR and CDR2 FQNEAQ (reference sequence). The CDR3 has 17 amino acids. Unmatched junction bases numbered 12, after V lost 3 bases and J lost 2 bases.

In its sample, this clone was seen once. The V gene is TRBV19, the J gene TRBJ1-2; a possible D gene is TRBD1 (6 bases). The CDR3 spans 14 residues. V was pared by 2 bases and J by 8 bases, with 15 bases between. CDR1 is LNHDA, CDR2 SQIVND, per germline (reference sequence). The CDR3 coding sequence is TGTGCCAGTAGTATAACCTGGGCAGGGGAAGGCTACACCTTC. It yields the protein CASSITWAGEGYTF.

The chain is built from TRBV7-2 and TRBJ2-3; 7 nucleotides agree with TRBD2. The CDR3 consists of 14 residues. Germline loops: CDR1 SGHTA, CDR2 FQGNSA. The V segment lost 5 bases and the J segment 3 bases; nucleotides outside the gene matches: 5. The CDR3 sequence: CASSKRAGTDTQYF. The CDR3 DNA is TGTGCCAGCAGCAAAAGAGCGGGAACAGATACGCAGTATTTT.